This is a list of T cell receptor beta chains from one sample in a study of T cell repertoires in cytomegalovirus infection. TCRdb re-called the reads through MiXCR, storing one row per CDR3 protein. The table lists more than 400,000 distinct CDR3 sequences, around a quarter of them singletons. The sequenced material came from PBMCs. These receptors all come from a human donor in good health (CMV status not recorded). Some clones in this sample may be carry-over from other donors' samples. Both conserved end residues are part of each CDR3. The order of the fields is V gene, clone size, CDR3 length, D gene, J gene, CDR3 DNA, CDR3 protein. The D gene is left open where the match is weak. Size tells how often a clone was seen (once, few, many) or the class of an expanded clone, and some rows leave it out.

v_call: TRBV6-6; clone_size: -; cdr3_length: 14; d_call: -; j_call: TRBJ1-6; cdr3_nt: TGTGCCAGCAGTTACGGCAGGGCGGTGTCACCCCTCCACTTT; cdr3_aa: CASSYGRAVSPLHF
v_call: TRBV10-3; clone_size: few; cdr3_length: 14; d_call: TRBD1; j_call: TRBJ1-4; cdr3_nt: TGTGCCATCAGTGGGACAGGGAGAGGTGAAAAACTGTTTTTT; cdr3_aa: CAISGTGRGEKLFF
v_call: TRBV19; clone_size: few; cdr3_length: 13; d_call: TRBD1; j_call: TRBJ1-2; cdr3_nt: TGTGCCAGTAGGCCAGGGGGTAGTCTTGGCTACACCTTC; cdr3_aa: CASRPGGSLGYTF
v_call: TRBV12-3/TRBV12-4; clone_size: -; cdr3_length: 16; d_call: TRBD2; j_call: TRBJ2-3; cdr3_nt: TGTGCCAGCACCCAGACTAGCGGGAGTGGCACAGATACGCAGTATTTT; cdr3_aa: CASTQTSGSGTDTQYF
v_call: TRBV20-1; clone_size: -; cdr3_length: 11; d_call: -; j_call: TRBJ2-7; cdr3_nt: TGCAGTGTAGGGGATGCATACGAGCAGTACTTC; cdr3_aa: CSVGDAYEQYF
v_call: TRBV29-1; clone_size: -; cdr3_length: 13; d_call: -; j_call: TRBJ2-7; cdr3_nt: TGCAGCGTTGAAGCAGTCGGGGCCTACGAGCAGTACTTC; cdr3_aa: CSVEAVGAYEQYF
v_call: TRBV29-1; clone_size: -; cdr3_length: 16; d_call: TRBD1; j_call: TRBJ2-5; cdr3_nt: TGCATCGACCAACTCGGGGACAGGGTGGCACAAGAGACCCAGTACTTC; cdr3_aa: CIDQLGDRVAQETQYF
v_call: TRBV6-6; clone_size: few; cdr3_length: 17; d_call: TRBD2; j_call: TRBJ2-3; cdr3_nt: TGTGCCAGCAGTTACTCCGGACTAGCGGGAGAGGGAGATACGCAGTATTTT; cdr3_aa: CASSYSGLAGEGDTQYF
v_call: TRBV28; clone_size: -; cdr3_length: 15; d_call: -; j_call: TRBJ2-5; cdr3_nt: TGTGCCAGCAGTTTGGGGGCTAGCGGCAAAGAGACCCAGTACTTC; cdr3_aa: CASSLGASGKETQYF
v_call: TRBV7-8; clone_size: many; cdr3_length: 16; d_call: -; j_call: TRBJ2-6; cdr3_nt: TGTGCCAGCAGCTTGGTAGGAGCTGCTGGGGCCAACGTCCTGACTTTC; cdr3_aa: CASSLVGAAGANVLTF
v_call: TRBV12-3/TRBV12-4; clone_size: -; cdr3_length: 15; d_call: -; j_call: TRBJ2-5; cdr3_nt: TGTGCCAGCAGTGTGGGCAGGTCGAGGGGTGAGACCCAGTACTTC; cdr3_aa: CASSVGRSRGETQYF
v_call: TRBV28; clone_size: few; cdr3_length: 13; d_call: TRBD1; j_call: TRBJ1-5; cdr3_nt: TGTGCCAGCAGGTTGACAGGGCCTCAGCCCCAGCATTTT; cdr3_aa: CASRLTGPQPQHF
v_call: TRBV11-2; clone_size: many; cdr3_length: 14; d_call: -; j_call: TRBJ2-1; cdr3_nt: TGTGCCAGCAGCTTGGGCAGGGGCTACAATGAGCAGTTCTTC; cdr3_aa: CASSLGRGYNEQFF
v_call: TRBV19; clone_size: few; cdr3_length: 15; d_call: TRBD2; j_call: TRBJ2-2; cdr3_nt: TGTGCCAGTGGATATAGCGGGAGCGGCACCGGGGAGCTGTTTTTT; cdr3_aa: CASGYSGSGTGELFF
v_call: TRBV7-2; clone_size: -; cdr3_length: 15; d_call: -; j_call: TRBJ2-1; cdr3_nt: TGTGCCAGCAGCCCCTTACGGTACTCCTACAATGAGCAGTTCTTC; cdr3_aa: CASSPLRYSYNEQFF
v_call: TRBV6-2/TRBV6-3; clone_size: -; cdr3_length: 15; d_call: -; j_call: TRBJ1-5; cdr3_nt: TGTGCCAGCAGTTACTTATCCGGGGACAATCAGCCCCAGCATTTT; cdr3_aa: CASSYLSGDNQPQHF
v_call: TRBV28; clone_size: -; cdr3_length: 16; d_call: -; j_call: TRBJ2-3; cdr3_nt: TGTGCCAGCAGTCCGCCGCGGAGGGGGCTTGAGGATACGCAGTATTTT; cdr3_aa: CASSPPRRGLEDTQYF
v_call: TRBV7-8; clone_size: few; cdr3_length: 17; d_call: -; j_call: TRBJ1-1; cdr3_nt: TGTGCCAGCAGCTTAGACAGGGTAGTAAGGATGAACACTGAAGCTTTCTTT; cdr3_aa: CASSLDRVVRMNTEAFF
v_call: TRBV12-3/TRBV12-4; clone_size: -; cdr3_length: 13; d_call: TRBD1; j_call: TRBJ1-3; cdr3_nt: TGTGCCAGCATCTTAGAGACAGGGGGCCCACCCCATTTT; cdr3_aa: CASILETGGPPHF
v_call: TRBV12-3/TRBV12-4; clone_size: few; cdr3_length: 13; d_call: -; j_call: TRBJ1-2; cdr3_nt: TGTGCCAGCAGCTCCTCGGTTATGCTGGGCTACACCTTC; cdr3_aa: CASSSSVMLGYTF
v_call: TRBV12-3/TRBV12-4; clone_size: few; cdr3_length: 13; d_call: -; j_call: TRBJ1-1; cdr3_nt: TGTGCCAGCAGTTTCGGCCGGATCGCTGAAGCTTTCTTT; cdr3_aa: CASSFGRIAEAFF
v_call: TRBV19; clone_size: -; cdr3_length: 13; d_call: -; j_call: TRBJ1-5; cdr3_nt: TGTGCCAGTAGTATAAAGGCAGATCAGCCCCAGCATTTT; cdr3_aa: CASSIKADQPQHF
v_call: TRBV6-1; clone_size: few; cdr3_length: 15; d_call: -; j_call: TRBJ2-1; cdr3_nt: TGTGCCAGCAGTGAAGCAGGCGTAAGCTACAATGAGCAGTTCTTC; cdr3_aa: CASSEAGVSYNEQFF
v_call: TRBV27; clone_size: -; cdr3_length: 15; d_call: TRBD1; j_call: TRBJ1-4; cdr3_nt: TGTGCCAGCAGTTCCGACAGGGGCCGTAAGGAAAAACTGTTTTTT; cdr3_aa: CASSSDRGRKEKLFF
v_call: TRBV5-4; clone_size: -; cdr3_length: 16; d_call: TRBD2; j_call: TRBJ2-3; cdr3_nt: TGTGCCAGCAGCTCCGCCCTGGGCGGGAGGGCTGATACGCAGTATTTT; cdr3_aa: CASSSALGGRADTQYF
v_call: TRBV7-6; clone_size: -; cdr3_length: 14; d_call: -; j_call: TRBJ2-2; cdr3_nt: TGTGCCAGCAGCACAACGGGGGTCACCGGGGAGCTGTTTTTT; cdr3_aa: CASSTTGVTGELFF
v_call: TRBV19; clone_size: -; cdr3_length: 20; d_call: TRBD2; j_call: TRBJ2-3; cdr3_nt: TGTGCCAGTAGTACAGAGACATTTGCTACCGGACTAGCGGGAGGGGATACGCAGTATTTT; cdr3_aa: CASSTETFATGLAGGDTQYF
v_call: TRBV7-6; clone_size: -; cdr3_length: 14; d_call: -; j_call: TRBJ1-1; cdr3_nt: TGTGCCAGCAGCCCTAACATGGACACCACTGAAGCTTTCTTT; cdr3_aa: CASSPNMDTTEAFF
v_call: TRBV5-1; clone_size: -; cdr3_length: 14; d_call: -; j_call: TRBJ2-7; cdr3_nt: TGCGCCAGCAGTTTTAGGGACCAAGCCTACGAGCAGTACTTC; cdr3_aa: CASSFRDQAYEQYF
v_call: TRBV20-1; clone_size: -; cdr3_length: 14; d_call: -; j_call: TRBJ2-2; cdr3_nt: TGCAGTGCTAGTGGGCATCAGGGTACCGGGGAGCTGTTTTTT; cdr3_aa: CSASGHQGTGELFF
v_call: TRBV20-1; clone_size: -; cdr3_length: 14; d_call: TRBD2; j_call: TRBJ2-1; cdr3_nt: TGCAGTGCCCCACTAGCGGGGTCCTACAATGAGCAGTTCTTC; cdr3_aa: CSAPLAGSYNEQFF
v_call: TRBV5-1; clone_size: few; cdr3_length: 17; d_call: -; j_call: TRBJ2-3; cdr3_nt: TGCGCCAGCAGCTTGGCCAATTTGGGCCCCAGCACAGATACGCAGTATTTT; cdr3_aa: CASSLANLGPSTDTQYF
v_call: TRBV6-5; clone_size: -; cdr3_length: 18; d_call: -; j_call: TRBJ1-6; cdr3_nt: TGTGCCAGCAGTTACTCGATAAGGGGTAGCTCCTATAATTCACCCCTCCACTTT; cdr3_aa: CASSYSIRGSSYNSPLHF
v_call: TRBV6-2/TRBV6-3; clone_size: few; cdr3_length: 13; d_call: -; j_call: TRBJ2-5; cdr3_nt: TGTGCCAGCAGGGAGGGAGATCGGGAGACCCAGTACTTC; cdr3_aa: CASREGDRETQYF
v_call: TRBV5-6; clone_size: few; cdr3_length: 13; d_call: -; j_call: TRBJ1-2; cdr3_nt: TGTGCCAGCAGCTTGGACTGGACGGAGGGCTACACCTTC; cdr3_aa: CASSLDWTEGYTF
v_call: TRBV11-2; clone_size: -; cdr3_length: 14; d_call: -; j_call: TRBJ2-1; cdr3_nt: TGTGCCAGCAGCTTACTAGGGACGCACAATGAGCAGTTCTTC; cdr3_aa: CASSLLGTHNEQFF
v_call: TRBV30; clone_size: many; cdr3_length: 14; d_call: -; j_call: TRBJ2-1; cdr3_nt: TGTGCCTGGAGTGGGATGGTTAAGTACAATGAGCAGTTCTTC; cdr3_aa: CAWSGMVKYNEQFF
v_call: TRBV12-3/TRBV12-4; clone_size: -; cdr3_length: 12; d_call: TRBD1; j_call: TRBJ1-2; cdr3_nt: TGTGCCAGCAGAGGACAGGGTGCCCGCTACACCTTC; cdr3_aa: CASRGQGARYTF
v_call: TRBV6-2/TRBV6-3; clone_size: few; cdr3_length: 17; d_call: TRBD2; j_call: TRBJ2-5; cdr3_nt: TGTGCCAGCAGTTACCATCTAGCGGGAGGGCTCGAAGAGACCCAGTACTTC; cdr3_aa: CASSYHLAGGLEETQYF
v_call: TRBV7-8; clone_size: few; cdr3_length: 15; d_call: -; j_call: TRBJ2-1; cdr3_nt: TGTGCCAGCAGCCCAAGGCCCAGGGAGCTAGGTGAGCAGTTCTTC; cdr3_aa: CASSPRPRELGEQFF
v_call: TRBV7-9; clone_size: -; cdr3_length: 16; d_call: -; j_call: TRBJ2-1; cdr3_nt: TGTGCCAGCAGCTCGAGCCCCTTAGGCTCCTACAATGAGCAGTTCTTC; cdr3_aa: CASSSSPLGSYNEQFF
v_call: TRBV15; clone_size: -; cdr3_length: 15; d_call: TRBD2; j_call: TRBJ2-1; cdr3_nt: TGTGCCACCAGCAGACAGACTAGCCCCTACAATGAGCAGTTCTTC; cdr3_aa: CATSRQTSPYNEQFF
v_call: TRBV2; clone_size: -; cdr3_length: 16; d_call: TRBD2; j_call: TRBJ2-1; cdr3_nt: TGTGCCAGCAGTCCCAGGACTAGCGGGAGTTGGAATGAGCAGTTCTTC; cdr3_aa: CASSPRTSGSWNEQFF
v_call: TRBV7-3; clone_size: -; cdr3_length: 15; d_call: TRBD2; j_call: TRBJ2-3; cdr3_nt: TGTGCCAGCAGTTTTAGCGGGAGGGCCTCAGATACGCAGTATTTT; cdr3_aa: CASSFSGRASDTQYF
v_call: TRBV20-1; clone_size: -; cdr3_length: 19; d_call: TRBD2; j_call: TRBJ2-1; cdr3_nt: TGCAGTGCTAAACGCGTTTATGAGACTAGCGGATTTACGGACAATGAGCAGTTCTTC; cdr3_aa: CSAKRVYETSGFTDNEQFF
v_call: TRBV11-2; clone_size: few; cdr3_length: 20; d_call: -; j_call: TRBJ2-3; cdr3_nt: TGTGCCAGCAGCTTAGCCGGCAGGGGGAGGACGGGGGGTGGGGCAGATACGCAGTATTTT; cdr3_aa: CASSLAGRGRTGGGADTQYF
v_call: TRBV11-2; clone_size: -; cdr3_length: 14; d_call: -; j_call: TRBJ2-3; cdr3_nt: TGTGCCAGCAGCTTCCAGGGGGGGGTGGATACGCAGTATTTT; cdr3_aa: CASSFQGGVDTQYF
v_call: TRBV25-1; clone_size: few; cdr3_length: 15; d_call: TRBD2; j_call: TRBJ2-7; cdr3_nt: TGTGCCAGCAGTGATGGGGAGACTAGCGGGTACGAGCAGTACTTC; cdr3_aa: CASSDGETSGYEQYF
v_call: TRBV6-2/TRBV6-3; clone_size: -; cdr3_length: 17; d_call: TRBD2; j_call: TRBJ2-3; cdr3_nt: TGTGCCAGCAGCCCGGGACTAGCGGGAGTAAGGGCAGATACGCAGTATTTT; cdr3_aa: CASSPGLAGVRADTQYF
v_call: TRBV10-3; clone_size: few; cdr3_length: 14; d_call: TRBD2; j_call: TRBJ2-1; cdr3_nt: TGTGCCATCAGTCTAGCGGGGGGCTACAATGAGCAGTTCTTC; cdr3_aa: CAISLAGGYNEQFF
v_call: TRBV11-3; clone_size: many; cdr3_length: 14; d_call: TRBD2; j_call: TRBJ2-1; cdr3_nt: TGTGCCAGCAGTTTGACCGGGACTAATAATGAGCAGTTCTTC; cdr3_aa: CASSLTGTNNEQFF
v_call: TRBV7-2; clone_size: many; cdr3_length: 15; d_call: TRBD1; j_call: TRBJ2-2; cdr3_nt: TGTGCCAGCAGCCCCGGACAGGGGGCTAACGGGGAGCTGTTTTTT; cdr3_aa: CASSPGQGANGELFF
v_call: TRBV2; clone_size: -; cdr3_length: 14; d_call: TRBD2; j_call: TRBJ2-2; cdr3_nt: TGTGCCAGCAGGGGGACTAGCGGGTCCGGGGAGCTGTTTTTT; cdr3_aa: CASRGTSGSGELFF
v_call: TRBV4-3; clone_size: few; cdr3_length: 16; d_call: TRBD1; j_call: TRBJ2-5; cdr3_nt: TGCGCCAGCAGCCCGAAGGCACAGGGGCTCCAAGAGACCCAGTACTTC; cdr3_aa: CASSPKAQGLQETQYF
v_call: TRBV12-3/TRBV12-4; clone_size: -; cdr3_length: 14; d_call: TRBD2; j_call: TRBJ2-2; cdr3_nt: TGTGCCAGCAGTTCGGGCGGGAGCGCCGGGGAGCTGTTTTTT; cdr3_aa: CASSSGGSAGELFF
v_call: TRBV27; clone_size: -; cdr3_length: 16; d_call: TRBD1; j_call: TRBJ2-5; cdr3_nt: TGTGCCAGCACTACATCCGCCAGGGGGCGCGGGGAGACCCAGTACTTC; cdr3_aa: CASTTSARGRGETQYF
v_call: TRBV19; clone_size: -; cdr3_length: 13; d_call: -; j_call: TRBJ2-1; cdr3_nt: TGTGCCAGTAGCAGCGGAACCGGGACAGAGCAGTTCTTC; cdr3_aa: CASSSGTGTEQFF
v_call: TRBV6-5; clone_size: -; cdr3_length: 15; d_call: -; j_call: TRBJ1-6; cdr3_nt: TGTGCCAGCAGTTACGCCCAATTTTCGGATTCACCCCTCCACTTT; cdr3_aa: CASSYAQFSDSPLHF
v_call: TRBV19; clone_size: -; cdr3_length: 16; d_call: -; j_call: TRBJ2-3; cdr3_nt: TGTGCCAGTAGTATTTACCAGGAGGCCAAGACAGATACGCAGTATTTT; cdr3_aa: CASSIYQEAKTDTQYF
v_call: TRBV6-6; clone_size: -; cdr3_length: 17; d_call: -; j_call: TRBJ2-6; cdr3_nt: TGTGCCAGCAGTGTCCTCCAGTCCCTCTCTGGGGCCAACGTCCTGACTTTC; cdr3_aa: CASSVLQSLSGANVLTF